This TCR beta chain came from a study of blood T cell repertoires in COVID-19. About the study: Acute-phase and convalescent COVID-19 samples originated in the United States, Italy and Spain. In each case, the material was cDNA or gDNA derived from T cells, B-cell-depleted T cells, or PBMCs.

In the original workflow: Cell counts per sample came from amplifying reference gene primers. Assay used: immunoSEQ multiplex PCR; TCRdb lists only in-frame clones, some missing. V and J calls and clone size are as listed in that table; D and trimming were resolved from the DNA. The sample has 270,000 or so clones; 81% are singletons. This TCR was sampled from a woman in her sixties with active or convalescent COVID-19. Sequenced material: peripheral blood.

CDR3 residues: CASSPDKNTGELFF. Written as DNA, the CDR3 is TGTGCCAGCAGCCCGGACAAGAACACCGGGGAGCTGTTTTTT. The gene calls are TRBV6-5 and TRBJ2-2; perhaps TRBD1 as D (5 bases). The germline V and J ends were trimmed by 6 bases and 1 base, with 9 bases remaining between them. CDR3 size: 14 residues. The germline V gene encodes CDR1 MNHEY and CDR2 SVGAGI.